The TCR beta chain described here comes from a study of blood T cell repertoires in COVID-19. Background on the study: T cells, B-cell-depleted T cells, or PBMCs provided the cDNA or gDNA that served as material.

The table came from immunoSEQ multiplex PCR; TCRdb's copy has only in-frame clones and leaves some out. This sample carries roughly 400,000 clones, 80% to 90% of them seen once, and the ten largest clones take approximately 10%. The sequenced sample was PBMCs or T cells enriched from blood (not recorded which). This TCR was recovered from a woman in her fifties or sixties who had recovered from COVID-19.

CDR3 loop: CASNPRERGEAFF. The CDR3 DNA follows: TGCGCCAGCAATCCCAGGGAACGTGGTGAAGCTTTCTTT. The gene calls are TRBV10-2 and TRBJ1-1; tentative D call: TRBD1 (5 bases). Germline V lookup: CDR1 WSHSY, CDR2 SAAADI. V was clipped by 7 bases and J by 7 bases, with 16 bases between them. The CDR3 totals 13 residues.